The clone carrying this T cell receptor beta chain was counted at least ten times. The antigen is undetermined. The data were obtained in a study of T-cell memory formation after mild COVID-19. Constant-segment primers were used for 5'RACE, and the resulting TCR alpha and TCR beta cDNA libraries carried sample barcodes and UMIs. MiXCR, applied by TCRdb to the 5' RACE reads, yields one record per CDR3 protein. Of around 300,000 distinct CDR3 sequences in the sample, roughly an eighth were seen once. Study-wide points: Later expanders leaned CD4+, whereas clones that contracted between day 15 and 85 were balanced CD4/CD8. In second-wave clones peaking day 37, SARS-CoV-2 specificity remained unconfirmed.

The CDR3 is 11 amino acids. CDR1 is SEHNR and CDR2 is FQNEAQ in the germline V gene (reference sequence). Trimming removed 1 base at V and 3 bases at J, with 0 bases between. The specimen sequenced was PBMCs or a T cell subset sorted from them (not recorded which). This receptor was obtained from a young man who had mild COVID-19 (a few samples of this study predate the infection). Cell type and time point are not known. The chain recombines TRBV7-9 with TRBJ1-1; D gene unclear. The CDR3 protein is CASSLDTEAFF. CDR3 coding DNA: TGTGCCAGCAGCTTAGACACTGAAGCTTTCTTT.